What follows describes a single T cell receptor (beta chain). Its antigen specificity is not known. Base quality data are lacking; no much larger clone is found one base away. The protocol used for the library was the immunoSEQ multiplex PCR assay. Following the manufacturer's protocol, the hsTCRB Kit was used to amplify rearranged TCR beta chain sequences. Sequencing of TCRB libraries was carried out on an Illumina MiSeq. The published analysis was carried out like this. The proprietary platform of the kit vendor was used for demultiplexing, trimming and gene mapping. What TCRdb holds here is the immuneACCESS table cut down to in-frame rearrangements. Part of the clones is not present; checked against another copy, under half of the missing clones reflect an unresolved V gene, and the others are unexplained. That table gives V, J and clone size, and the DNA gave D and trimming. The sample table lists fewer than 150,000 clones, about 90% of them with a count of one. In total, the top ten clones hold 0.55% to 0.7% of the sample.

The data stem from a study of a mutant IDH1 vaccine in newly diagnosed glioma (dated by TCRdb to about 2021). General notes on the study: Eight vaccinations were administered to patients in weeks 1, 3, 5, 7, 11, 15, 19 and 23, corresponding to visits V03 through V10. For exploratory analyses, some 24 treated patients had longitudinal TCRB deep sequencing done wherever samples were available. Vaccination began 4-6 weeks after radiotherapy alone, or alongside temozolomide cycles in the chemotherapy-containing groups. Of the roughly 32 treated patients, 62.5% were male and around 40% were female, and a mean age of roughly 40 years was recorded. Peripheral blood was drawn at six visits: V03 (baseline), V05, V07, V10, V12 and V13. Prior to enrollment, standard therapy consisting of radiotherapy alone, temozolomide alone, or radiochemotherapy with temozolomide had been administered to patients, with the combination being received by most patients. The study at large found these results: According to the authors, sample limitations meant that analyses of patient blood samples could not be reproduced. PBMC samples for TCRB deep sequencing were selected based on availability. Across multiple MHC alleles, vaccine-induced immune responses were seen in more than 90% of patients. Changes in the top peripheral T cell clonotypes picked up by TCRB sequencing did not appear to be linked to pseudoprogression.

Per the publication, the time point label means: week 11, during vaccination. Every vaccine dose consisted of 300 ug of a 20-mer mutant IDH1 peptide in Montanide, administered subcutaneously together with topical imiquimod. All donors had newly diagnosed IDH1-mutant astrocytomas of WHO grade 3 or 4 that showed loss of nuclear ATRX. The samples were drawn from NOA16, a multicentre, single-arm, open-label phase I trial in Germany that tested a mutant IDH1 peptide vaccine in humans for the first time. Genomic DNA for TCRB sequencing was extracted from EDTA blood using the DNeasy Blood and Tissue Kit. Via the germline V gene, CDR1 is MNHEY and CDR2 SVGAGI. V is reduced by 0 bases and J by 5 bases, leaving a spacing of 10 bases between them. CDR3 length: 14 amino acids, cysteine to phenylalanine. Just the 42-base CDR3 DNA is kept, in frame starting at base 1.

The source is a woman aged 45-60 years with glioma. The material was PBMCs, obtained from a glioma patient whose treatment included an IDH1 peptide vaccine. This sequence uses TRBV6-5 and TRBJ1-1; no D gene call is confident. The sequenced DNA is TGTGCCAGCAGTTACTCCCCCCGGAGGACTGAAGCTTTCTTT. It translates to CASSYSPRRTEAFF.